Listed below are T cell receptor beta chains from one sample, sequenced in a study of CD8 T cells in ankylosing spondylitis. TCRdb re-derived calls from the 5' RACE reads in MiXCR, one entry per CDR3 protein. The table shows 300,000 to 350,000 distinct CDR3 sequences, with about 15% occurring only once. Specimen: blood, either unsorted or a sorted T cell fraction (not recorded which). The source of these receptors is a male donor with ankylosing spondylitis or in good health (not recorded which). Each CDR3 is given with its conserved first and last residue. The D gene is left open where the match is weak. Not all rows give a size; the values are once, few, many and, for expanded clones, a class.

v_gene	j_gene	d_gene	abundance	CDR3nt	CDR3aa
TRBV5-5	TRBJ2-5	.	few	TGTGCCAGCAGCTTGTCCTCGCCCCTAGAAGGTCAAGAGACCCAGTACTTC	CASSLSSPLEGQETQYF
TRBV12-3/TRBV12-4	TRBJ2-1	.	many	TGTGCCAGCAGCCCCCGTAATGAGCAGTTCTTC	CASSPRNEQFF
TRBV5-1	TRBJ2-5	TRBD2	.	TGCGCCAGCAGCTCCTATAGCGGGGGGGACCAGTACTTC	CASSSYSGGDQYF
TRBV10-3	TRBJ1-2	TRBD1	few	TGTGCCATCAGGCGACAGGGGGATTATGGCTACACCTTC	CAIRRQGDYGYTF
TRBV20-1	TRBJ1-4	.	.	TGCAGTGCTAGAGCCGGGGGGACAACTAATGAAAAACTGTTTTTT	CSARAGGTTNEKLFF
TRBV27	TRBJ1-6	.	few	TGTGCCAGCAGTTCGGGGGAGTTCGGGCGTTCACCCCTCCACTTT	CASSSGEFGRSPLHF
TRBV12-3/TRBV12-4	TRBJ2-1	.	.	TGTGCCAGCAGACGTCCAGGGCGTAATGAGCAGTTCTTC	CASRRPGRNEQFF
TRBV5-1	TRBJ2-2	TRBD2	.	TGCGCCAGCAGCTTTGGTTCTAGCGGGAGTCCCGGGGAGCTGTTTTTT	CASSFGSSGSPGELFF
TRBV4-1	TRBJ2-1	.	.	TGCGCCAGCAGCCAACTCCGGGACCCCCCCTACAATGAGCAGTTCTTC	CASSQLRDPPYNEQFF
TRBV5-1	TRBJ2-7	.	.	TGCGCCAGCAGCCCGCGGGCAGGGGTTAGCGAGCAGTACTTC	CASSPRAGVSEQYF
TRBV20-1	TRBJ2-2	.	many	TGCAGTGCAGCCAGGGTCGGGGAGCTGTTTTTT	CSAARVGELFF
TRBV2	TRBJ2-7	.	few	TGTGCCAGCAGCCCGGGATCCTTCTACGAGCAGTACTTC	CASSPGSFYEQYF
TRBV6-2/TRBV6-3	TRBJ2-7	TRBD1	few	TGTGCCAGCAGGGGGACAGGGACAGTCTACGAGCAGTACTTC	CASRGTGTVYEQYF